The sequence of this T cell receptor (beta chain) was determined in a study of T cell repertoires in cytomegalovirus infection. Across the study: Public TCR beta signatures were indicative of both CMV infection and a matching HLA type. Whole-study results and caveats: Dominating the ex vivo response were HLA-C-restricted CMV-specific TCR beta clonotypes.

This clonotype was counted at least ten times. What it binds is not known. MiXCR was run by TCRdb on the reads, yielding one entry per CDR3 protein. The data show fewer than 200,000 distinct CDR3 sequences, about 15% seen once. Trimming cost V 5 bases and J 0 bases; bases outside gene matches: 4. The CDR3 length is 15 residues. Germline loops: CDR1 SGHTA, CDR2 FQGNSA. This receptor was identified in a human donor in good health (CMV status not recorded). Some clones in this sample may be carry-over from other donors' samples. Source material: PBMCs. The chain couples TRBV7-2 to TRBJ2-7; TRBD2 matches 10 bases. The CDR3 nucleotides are TGTGCCAGCAGCCCTAGCGGGAGCCTCTCCTACGAGCAGTACTTC. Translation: CASSPSGSLSYEQYF.